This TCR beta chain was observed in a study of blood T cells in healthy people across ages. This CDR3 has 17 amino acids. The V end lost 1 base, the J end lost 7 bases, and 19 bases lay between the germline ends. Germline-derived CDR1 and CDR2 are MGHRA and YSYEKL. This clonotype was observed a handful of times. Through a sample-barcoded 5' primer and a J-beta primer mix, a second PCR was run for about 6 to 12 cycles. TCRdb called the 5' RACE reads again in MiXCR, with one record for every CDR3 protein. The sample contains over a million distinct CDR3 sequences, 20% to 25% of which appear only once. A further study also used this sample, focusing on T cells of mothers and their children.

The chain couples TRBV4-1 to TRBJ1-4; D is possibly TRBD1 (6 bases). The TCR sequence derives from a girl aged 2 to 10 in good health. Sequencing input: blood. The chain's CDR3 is CASSQAGGGPRGEKLFF. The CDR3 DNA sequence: TGCGCCAGCAGCCAAGCGGGCGGGGGCCCCAGGGGTGAAAAACTGTTTTTT.